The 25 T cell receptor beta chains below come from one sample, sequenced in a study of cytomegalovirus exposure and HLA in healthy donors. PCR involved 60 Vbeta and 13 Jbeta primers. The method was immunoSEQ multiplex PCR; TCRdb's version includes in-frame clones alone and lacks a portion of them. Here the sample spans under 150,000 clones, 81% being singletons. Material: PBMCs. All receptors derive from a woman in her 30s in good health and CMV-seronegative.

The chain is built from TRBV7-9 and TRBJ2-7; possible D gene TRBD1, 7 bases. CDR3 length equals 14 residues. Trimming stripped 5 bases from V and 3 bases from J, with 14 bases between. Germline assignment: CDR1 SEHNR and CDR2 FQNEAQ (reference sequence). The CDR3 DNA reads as TGTGCCAGCAGCCCGTCAGGGGGGAGCTACGAGCAGTACTTC. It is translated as CASSPSGGSYEQYF.

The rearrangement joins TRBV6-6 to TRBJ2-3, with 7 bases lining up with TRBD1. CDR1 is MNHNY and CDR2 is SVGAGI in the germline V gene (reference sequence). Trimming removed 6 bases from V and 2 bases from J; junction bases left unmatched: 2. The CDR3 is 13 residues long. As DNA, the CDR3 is TGTGCCAGCAGGACAGGGACCACAGATACGCAGTATTTT. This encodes CASRTGTTDTQYF.

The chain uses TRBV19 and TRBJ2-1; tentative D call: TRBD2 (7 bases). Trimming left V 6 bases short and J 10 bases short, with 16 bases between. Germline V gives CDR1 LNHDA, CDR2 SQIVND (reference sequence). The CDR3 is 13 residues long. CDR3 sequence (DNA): TGTGCCAGTAGAGGGGGAGGGATTGGGGAGCAGTTCTTC. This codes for CASRGGGIGEQFF.

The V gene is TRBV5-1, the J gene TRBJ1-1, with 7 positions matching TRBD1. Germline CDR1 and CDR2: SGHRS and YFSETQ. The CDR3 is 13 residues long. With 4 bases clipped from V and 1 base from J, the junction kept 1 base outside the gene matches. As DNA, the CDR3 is TGCGCCAGCAGCCGGACAGGGAACACTGAAGCTTTCTTT. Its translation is CASSRTGNTEAFF. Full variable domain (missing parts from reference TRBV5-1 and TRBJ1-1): KAGVTQTPRYLIKTRGQQVTLSCSPISGHRSVSWYQQTPGQGLQFLFEYFSETQRNKGNFPGRFSGRQFSNSRSEMNVSTLELGDSALYLCASSRTGNTEAFFGQGTRLTVV.

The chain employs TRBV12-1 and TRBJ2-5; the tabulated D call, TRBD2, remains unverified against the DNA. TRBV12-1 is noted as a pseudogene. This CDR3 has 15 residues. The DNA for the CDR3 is TGTGCCAGCAGCTCTACATTAGCGGGAGTGGGGGAGCAGTACTTC. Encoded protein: CASSSTLAGVGEQYF.

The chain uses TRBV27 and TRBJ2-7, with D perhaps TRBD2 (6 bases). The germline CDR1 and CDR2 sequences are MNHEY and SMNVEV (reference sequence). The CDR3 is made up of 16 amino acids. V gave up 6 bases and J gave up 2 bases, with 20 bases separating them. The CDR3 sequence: CASSPTPAGSAYEQYF. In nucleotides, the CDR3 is TGTGCCAGCAGCCCGACCCCGGCGGGATCAGCCTACGAGCAGTACTTC.

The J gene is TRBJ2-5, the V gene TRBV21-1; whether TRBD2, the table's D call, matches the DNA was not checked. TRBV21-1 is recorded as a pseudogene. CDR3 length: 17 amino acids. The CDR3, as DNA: TGTGCCAGCAGCTCCTCGGGACTAGCGGGAATAGCAGAGACCCAGTACTTC. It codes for CASSSSGLAGIAETQYF.

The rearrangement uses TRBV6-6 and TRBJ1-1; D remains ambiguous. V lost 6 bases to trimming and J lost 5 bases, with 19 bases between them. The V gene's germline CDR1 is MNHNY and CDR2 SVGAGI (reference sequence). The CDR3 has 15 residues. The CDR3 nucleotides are TGTGCCAGCAGCCGCCTTACAGTTGGTAGGACTGAAGCTTTCTTT. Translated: CASSRLTVGRTEAFF.

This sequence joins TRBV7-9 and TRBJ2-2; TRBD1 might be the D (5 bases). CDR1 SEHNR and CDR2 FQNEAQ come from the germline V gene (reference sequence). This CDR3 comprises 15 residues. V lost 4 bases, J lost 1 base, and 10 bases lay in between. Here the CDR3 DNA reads TGTGCCAGCAGCTCCACGACAGAGAACACCGGGGAGCTGTTTTTT. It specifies CASSSTTENTGELFF.

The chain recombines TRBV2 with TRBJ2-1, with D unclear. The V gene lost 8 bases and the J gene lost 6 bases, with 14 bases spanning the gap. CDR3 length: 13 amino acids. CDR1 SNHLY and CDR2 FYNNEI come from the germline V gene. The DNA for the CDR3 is TGTGCCAGCGTCCCTGGGCTTATCAATGAGCAGTTCTTC. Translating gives CASVPGLINEQFF.

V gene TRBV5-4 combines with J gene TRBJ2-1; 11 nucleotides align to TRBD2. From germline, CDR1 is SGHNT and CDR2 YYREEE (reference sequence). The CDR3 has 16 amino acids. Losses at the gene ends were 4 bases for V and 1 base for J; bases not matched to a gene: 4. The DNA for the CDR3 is TGTGCCAGCAGCCCAGGGACTAGCGGTTCCTACAATGAGCAGTTCTTC. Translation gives CASSPGTSGSYNEQFF.

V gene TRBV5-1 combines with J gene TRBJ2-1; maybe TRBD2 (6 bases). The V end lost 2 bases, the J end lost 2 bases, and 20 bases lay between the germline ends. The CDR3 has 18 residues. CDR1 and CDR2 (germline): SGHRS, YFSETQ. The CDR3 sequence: CASSFGAISASAYNEQFF. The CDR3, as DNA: TGCGCCAGCAGCTTTGGGGCCATTTCCGCTAGCGCCTACAATGAGCAGTTCTTC.

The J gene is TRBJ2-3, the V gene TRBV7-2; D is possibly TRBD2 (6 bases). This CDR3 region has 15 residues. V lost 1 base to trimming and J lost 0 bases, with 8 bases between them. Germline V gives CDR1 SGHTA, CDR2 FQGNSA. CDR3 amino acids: CASSLGGTSTDTQYF. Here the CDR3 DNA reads TGTGCCAGCAGCTTAGGAGGGACTAGCACAGATACGCAGTATTTT.

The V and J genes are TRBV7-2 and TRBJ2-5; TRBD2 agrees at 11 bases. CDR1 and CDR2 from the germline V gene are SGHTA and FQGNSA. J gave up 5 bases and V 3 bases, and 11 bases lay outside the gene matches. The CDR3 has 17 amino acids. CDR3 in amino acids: CASSFGTSGGFQETQYF. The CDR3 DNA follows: TGTGCCAGCAGCTTTGGGACTAGCGGCGGGTTCCAGGAGACCCAGTACTTC.

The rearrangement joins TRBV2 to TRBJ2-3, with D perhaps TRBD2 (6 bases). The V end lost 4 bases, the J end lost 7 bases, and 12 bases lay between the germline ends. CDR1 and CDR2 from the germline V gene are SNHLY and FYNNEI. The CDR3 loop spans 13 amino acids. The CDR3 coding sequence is TGTGCCAGCAGTGCAGGACTACGGAATACGCAGTATTTT. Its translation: CASSAGLRNTQYF.

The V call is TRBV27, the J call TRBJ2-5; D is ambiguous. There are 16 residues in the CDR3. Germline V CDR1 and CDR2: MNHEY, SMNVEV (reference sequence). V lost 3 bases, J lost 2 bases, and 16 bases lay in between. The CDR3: CASSLGSHPIQETQYF. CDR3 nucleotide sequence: TGTGCCAGCAGTTTGGGCAGCCATCCTATTCAAGAGACCCAGTACTTC.

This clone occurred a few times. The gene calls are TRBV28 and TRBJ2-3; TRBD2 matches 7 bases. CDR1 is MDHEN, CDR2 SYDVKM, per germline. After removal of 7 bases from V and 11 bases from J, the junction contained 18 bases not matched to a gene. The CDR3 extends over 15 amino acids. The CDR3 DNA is TGTGCCAGCACCCGAGGCGCGGGAGCAACTGGAGGGCAGTATTTT. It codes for CASTRGAGATGGQYF.

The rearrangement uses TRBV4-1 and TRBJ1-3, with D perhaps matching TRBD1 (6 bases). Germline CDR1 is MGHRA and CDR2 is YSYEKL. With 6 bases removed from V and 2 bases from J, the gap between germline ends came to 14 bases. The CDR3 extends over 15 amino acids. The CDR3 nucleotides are TGCGCCAGCAGACTAGTGGGGGCGGCTGGAAACACCATATATTTT. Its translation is CASRLVGAAGNTIYF.

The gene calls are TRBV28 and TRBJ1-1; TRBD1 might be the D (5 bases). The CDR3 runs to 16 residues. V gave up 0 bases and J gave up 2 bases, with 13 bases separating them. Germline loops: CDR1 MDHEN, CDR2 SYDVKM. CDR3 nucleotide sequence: TGTGCCAGCAGTTTATGGGGGCCCAGGCAAAACACTGAAGCTTTCTTT. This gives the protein CASSLWGPRQNTEAFF.

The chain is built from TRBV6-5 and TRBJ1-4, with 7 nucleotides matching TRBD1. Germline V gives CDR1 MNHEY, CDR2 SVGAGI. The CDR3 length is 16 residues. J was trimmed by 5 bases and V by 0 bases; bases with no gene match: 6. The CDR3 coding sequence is TGTGCCAGCAGTTACTCTTTGACAGGGCCAAATGAAAAACTGTTTTTT. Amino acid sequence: CASSYSLTGPNEKLFF.

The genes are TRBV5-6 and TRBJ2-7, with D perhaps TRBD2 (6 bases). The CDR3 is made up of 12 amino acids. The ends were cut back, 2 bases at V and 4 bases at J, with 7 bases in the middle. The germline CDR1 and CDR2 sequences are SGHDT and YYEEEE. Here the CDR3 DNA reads TGTGCCAGCAGCTTACGGGGGTACGAGCAGTACTTC. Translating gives CASSLRGYEQYF.

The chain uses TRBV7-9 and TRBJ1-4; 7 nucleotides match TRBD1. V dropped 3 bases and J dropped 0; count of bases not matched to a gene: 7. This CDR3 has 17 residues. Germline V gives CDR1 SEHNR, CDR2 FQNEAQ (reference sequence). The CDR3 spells CASSFRQGETTNEKLFF. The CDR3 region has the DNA TGTGCCAGCAGCTTCCGACAGGGCGAGACAACTAATGAAAAACTGTTTTTT.

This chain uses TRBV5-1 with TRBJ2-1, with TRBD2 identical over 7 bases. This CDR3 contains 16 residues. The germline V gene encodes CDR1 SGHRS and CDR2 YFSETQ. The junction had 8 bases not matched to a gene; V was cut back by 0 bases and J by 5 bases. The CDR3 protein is CASSLALAGDHNEQFF. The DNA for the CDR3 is TGCGCCAGCAGCTTGGCCTTGGCGGGAGACCACAATGAGCAGTTCTTC.

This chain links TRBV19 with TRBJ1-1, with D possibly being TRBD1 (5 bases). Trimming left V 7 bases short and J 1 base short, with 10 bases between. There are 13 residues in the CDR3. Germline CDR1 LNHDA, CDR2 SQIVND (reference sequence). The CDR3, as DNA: TGTGCCAGTACCCCCGGGGGGAACACTGAAGCTTTCTTT. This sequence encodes CASTPGGNTEAFF.

The CDR3 DNA is TGTGCCAGCAGCACCCGGGGAGTCTATGGCTACACCTTC. Its translation: CASSTRGVYGYTF. The chain uses TRBV11-2 and TRBJ1-2; D is undetermined. This CDR3 has 13 amino acids. Trimming took off 5 bases at V and 4 bases at J, with 11 bases between the two ends. CDR1 and CDR2 (germline): SGHAT, FQNNGV.